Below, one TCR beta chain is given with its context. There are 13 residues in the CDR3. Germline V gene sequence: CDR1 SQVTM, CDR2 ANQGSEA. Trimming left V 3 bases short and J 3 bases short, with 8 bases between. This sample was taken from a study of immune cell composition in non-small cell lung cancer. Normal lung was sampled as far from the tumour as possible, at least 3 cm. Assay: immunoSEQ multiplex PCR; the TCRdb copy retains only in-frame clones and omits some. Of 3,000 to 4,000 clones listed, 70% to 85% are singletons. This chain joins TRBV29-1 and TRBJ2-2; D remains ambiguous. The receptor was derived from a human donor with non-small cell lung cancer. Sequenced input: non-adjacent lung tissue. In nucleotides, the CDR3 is TGCAGCGTTGAGGCAGGATACACCGGGGAGCTGTTTTTT. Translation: CSVEAGYTGELFF.